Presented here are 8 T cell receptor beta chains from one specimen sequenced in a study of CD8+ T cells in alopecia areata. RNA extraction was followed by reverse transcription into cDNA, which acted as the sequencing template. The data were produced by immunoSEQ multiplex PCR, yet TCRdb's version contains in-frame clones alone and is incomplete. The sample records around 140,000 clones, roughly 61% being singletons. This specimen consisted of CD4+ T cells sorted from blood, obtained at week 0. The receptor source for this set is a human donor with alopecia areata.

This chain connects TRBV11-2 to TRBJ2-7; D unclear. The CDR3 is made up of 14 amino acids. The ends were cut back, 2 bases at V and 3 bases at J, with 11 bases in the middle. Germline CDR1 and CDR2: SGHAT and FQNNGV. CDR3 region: CASSLNQFNYEQYF. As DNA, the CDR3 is TGTGCCAGCAGCTTAAATCAGTTTAACTACGAGCAGTACTTC.

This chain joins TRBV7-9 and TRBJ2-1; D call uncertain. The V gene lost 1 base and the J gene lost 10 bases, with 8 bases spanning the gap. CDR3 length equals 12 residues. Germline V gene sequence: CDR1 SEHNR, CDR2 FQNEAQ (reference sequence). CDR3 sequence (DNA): TGTGCCAGCAGCTTAGACTATCGGGAGCAGTTCTTC. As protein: CASSLDYREQFF.

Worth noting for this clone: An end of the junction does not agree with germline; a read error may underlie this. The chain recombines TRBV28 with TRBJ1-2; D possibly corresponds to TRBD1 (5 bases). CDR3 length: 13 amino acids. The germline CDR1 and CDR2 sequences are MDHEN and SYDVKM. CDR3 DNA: TGTGCCAGTAGTGGAGGGGCTAAATATGGCTACACCTTC. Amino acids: CASSGGAKYGYTF.

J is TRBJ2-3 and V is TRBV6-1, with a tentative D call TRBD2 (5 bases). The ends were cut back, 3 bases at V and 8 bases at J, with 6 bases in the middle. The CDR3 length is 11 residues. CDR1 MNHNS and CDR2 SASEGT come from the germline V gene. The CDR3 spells CASSDGGTQYF. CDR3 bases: TGTGCCAGCAGTGATGGAGGTACGCAGTATTTT.

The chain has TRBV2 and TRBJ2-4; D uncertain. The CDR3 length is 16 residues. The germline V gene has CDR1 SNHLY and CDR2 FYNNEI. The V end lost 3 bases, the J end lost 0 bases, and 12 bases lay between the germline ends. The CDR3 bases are TGTGCCAGCAGTGACGCCCGACGGAAAGCCAAAAACATTCAGTACTTC. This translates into CASSDARRKAKNIQYF. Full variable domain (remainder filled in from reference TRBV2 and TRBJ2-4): EPEVTQTPSHQVTQMGQEVILRCVPISNHLYFYWYRQILGQKVEFLVSFYNNEISEKSEIFDDQFSVERPDGSNFTLKIRSTKLEDSAMYFCASSDARRKAKNIQYFGAGTRLSVL.

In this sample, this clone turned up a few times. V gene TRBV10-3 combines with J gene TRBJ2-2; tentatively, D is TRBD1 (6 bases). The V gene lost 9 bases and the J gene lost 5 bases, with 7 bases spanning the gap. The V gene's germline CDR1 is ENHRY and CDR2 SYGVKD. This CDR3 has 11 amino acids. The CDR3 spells CAITGTGELFF. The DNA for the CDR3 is TGTGCCATAACAGGGACCGGGGAGCTGTTTTTT.

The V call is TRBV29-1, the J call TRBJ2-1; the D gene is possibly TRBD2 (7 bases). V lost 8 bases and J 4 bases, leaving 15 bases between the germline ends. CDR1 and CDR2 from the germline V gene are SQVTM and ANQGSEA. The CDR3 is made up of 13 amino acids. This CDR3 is CSHGRGTYNEQFF. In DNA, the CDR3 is TGCAGCCATGGGCGGGGGACATACAATGAGCAGTTCTTC.

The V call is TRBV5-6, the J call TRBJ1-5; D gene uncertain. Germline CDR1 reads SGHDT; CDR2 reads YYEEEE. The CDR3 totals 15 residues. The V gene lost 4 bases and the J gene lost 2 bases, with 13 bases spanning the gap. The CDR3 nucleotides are TGTGCCAGCAGCCGTTACCCGGAACGCAATCAGCCCCAGCATTTT. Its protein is CASSRYPERNQPQHF.